The next 10 T cell receptor beta chains were all read from a single sample in a study of blood T cell repertoires in COVID-19. Sequencing was performed with immunoSEQ multiplex PCR; in TCRdb, only in-frame clones are kept and a portion is missing. Of 90,000 to 130,000 clones in the sample, 70% to 90% were seen once. Material: peripheral blood. The source of these receptors is a human donor in a cohort sampled during active COVID-19.

V usage is TRBV24-1 and J usage is TRBJ2-3, with 8 bases identical to TRBD1. This CDR3 contains 14 residues. Germline lookup yields CDR1 KGHDR and CDR2 SFDVKD. Germline trimming cut 7 bases from V and 3 bases from J; bases unmatched to any gene: 5. CDR3 nucleotides: TGTGCCACCAGCAAGGACAGGGCAACAGATACGCAGTATTTT. Translated, it gives CATSKDRATDTQYF.

The chain uses TRBV20-1 and TRBJ1-4; D not resolved. The germline V gene encodes CDR1 DFQATT and CDR2 SNEGSKA (reference sequence). This CDR3 region has 15 residues. Deletions cut 3 bases from V and 3 bases from J, with 14 bases between. The CDR3 sequence is CSASGAGLANEKLFF. Here the CDR3 DNA reads TGCAGTGCTAGTGGCGCCGGTTTGGCTAATGAAAAACTGTTTTTT.

The CDR3 DNA follows: TGTGCCAGCAGCTTGGAGCGTCTGAGGTACGAGCAGTACTTC. This codes for CASSLERLRYEQYF. This sequence joins TRBV5-5 and TRBJ2-7; D is undetermined. V gave up 0 bases and J gave up 4 bases, with 11 bases separating them. The CDR3 runs to 14 residues. Per germline, CDR1 SGHKS and CDR2 YYEKEE (reference sequence).

The CDR3 region is CAWSWGPNYGYTF. In DNA form, the CDR3 reads TGTGCCTGGAGTTGGGGCCCTAACTATGGCTACACCTTC. The rearrangement links TRBV30 to TRBJ1-2; a possible D gene is TRBD1 (5 bases). The germline V gene has CDR1 GTSNPN and CDR2 SVGIG (reference sequence). The V and J ends lost 2 bases and 0 bases respectively, with 7 bases between them. The CDR3 totals 13 residues.

The rearrangement uses TRBV6-2 or TRBV6-3 and TRBJ2-3; 7 nucleotides align to TRBD2. Germline values: CDR1 MNHEY, CDR2 SVGEGT. J lost 1 base, V lost 5 bases, and 9 bases had no gene match. There are 16 residues in the CDR3. As DNA, the CDR3 is TGTGCCAGCAGTGAGAGGGCTAGCGGCCGCACAGATACGCAGTATTTT. Residues: CASSERASGRTDTQYF.

The chain's CDR3 is CASSDSGGAYNEQFF. The CDR3 DNA sequence: TGTGCCAGCAGCGATAGCGGGGGGGCGTACAATGAGCAGTTCTTC. This chain connects TRBV7-3 to TRBJ2-1; 11 bases are shared with TRBD2. The CDR3 contains 15 residues. CDR1 is SGHTA and CDR2 is FQGTGA in the germline V gene. J was trimmed by 4 bases and V by 5 bases; bases with no gene match: 4.

The rearrangement joins TRBV14 to TRBJ2-7; no clear D. The germline V and J ends were trimmed by 0 bases and 3 bases, with 9 bases remaining between them. Germline CDR1 and CDR2: SGHDN and FVKESK. CDR3 size: 14 residues. CDR3 nucleotide sequence: TGTGCCAGCAGCCAAGATGGGCAATTCTACGAGCAGTACTTC. It translates to CASSQDGQFYEQYF. Looking up the rest from reference TRBV14 and TRBJ2-7 gives the full variable domain: EAGVTQFPSHSVIEKGQTVTLRCDPISGHDNLYWYRRVMGKEIKFLLHFVKESKQDESGMPNNRFLAERTGGTYSTLKVQPAELEDSGVYFCASSQDGQFYEQYFGPGTRLTVT.

The chain has TRBV2 and TRBJ2-3; tentatively, D is TRBD1 (5 bases). Trimming shortened V by 3 bases and J by 4 bases, and 11 bases separated the two germline ends. The CDR3 has 14 amino acids. Germline values: CDR1 SNHLY, CDR2 FYNNEI. CDR3 sequence: CASSERRGSDTQYF. The CDR3 nucleotides read TGTGCCAGCAGTGAGCGAAGGGGATCAGATACGCAGTATTTT.

This clone was found once. The chain combines TRBV4-3 with TRBJ2-1, with D hard to call. The germline V gene has CDR1 LGHNA and CDR2 YSLEER. V shed 0 bases and J shed 2 bases, with 14 bases lying between them. This CDR3 is 17 amino acids long. The CDR3 sequence: CASSQEGSGLTYNEQFF. The CDR3 nucleotides are TGCGCCAGCAGCCAAGAAGGTTCGGGTCTCACCTACAATGAGCAGTTCTTC.

The chain links TRBV7-9 to TRBJ2-1, with 11 bases identical to TRBD2. V gave up 3 bases and J gave up 8 bases; unmatched junction bases: 3. This CDR3 comprises 14 residues. Germline assignment: CDR1 SEHNR and CDR2 FQNEAQ (reference sequence). In DNA form, the CDR3 reads TGTGCCAGCAGCTTGGGACTAGCGGCCGATGAGCAGTTCTTC. It is translated as CASSLGLAADEQFF.